A few counts support the clone carrying this T cell receptor beta chain. Trimming took 6 bases from V and 5 from J, leaving 17 bases between them. Per the germline V gene, CDR1 is SGHKS and CDR2 is YYEKEE (reference sequence). The CDR3 runs to 14 residues. The data derive from a study of blood T cells in healthy people across ages. It was with a sample-barcoded 5' primer and a J-beta primer mix that a second PCR of roughly 7 to 12 cycles was run. TCRdb reanalysed the 5' RACE reads using MiXCR and keeps one entry per CDR3 protein. Of nearly 800,000 distinct CDR3 sequences in the sample, 20% to 25% were seen once. The same sample was also studied in work on T cells of mothers and their children.

The sequence was obtained from a boy aged 5-17 years in good health. The chain couples TRBV5-5 to TRBJ2-5; the D gene is possibly TRBD2 (5 bases). The source material was blood. CDR3 loop: CASTHGTGLETQYF. The CDR3 DNA reads as TGTGCCAGCACCCACGGCACGGGATTGGAGACCCAGTACTTC.